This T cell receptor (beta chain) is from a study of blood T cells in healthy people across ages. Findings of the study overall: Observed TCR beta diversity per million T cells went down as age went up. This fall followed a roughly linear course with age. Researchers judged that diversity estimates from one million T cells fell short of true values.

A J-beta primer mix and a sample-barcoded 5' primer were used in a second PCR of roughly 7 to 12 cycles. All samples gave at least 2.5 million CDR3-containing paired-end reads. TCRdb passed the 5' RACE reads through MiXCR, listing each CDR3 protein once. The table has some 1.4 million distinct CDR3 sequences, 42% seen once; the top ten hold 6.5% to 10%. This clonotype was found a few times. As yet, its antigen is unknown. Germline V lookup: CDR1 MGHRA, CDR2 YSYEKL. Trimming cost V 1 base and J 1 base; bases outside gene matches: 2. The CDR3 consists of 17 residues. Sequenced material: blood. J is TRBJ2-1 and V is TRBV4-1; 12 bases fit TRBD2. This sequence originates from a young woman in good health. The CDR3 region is CASSQVGLAGSYNEQFF. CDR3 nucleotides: TGCGCCAGCAGCCAAGTTGGACTAGCGGGGTCCTACAATGAGCAGTTCTTC.